Following are 7 T cell receptor beta chains from one sample sequenced in a study of CD8 T cells in Susac syndrome. Random hexamers were used to reverse transcribe about 0.45 to 1 ug of RNA. TCRdb re-analysed the immunoSEQ multiplex PCR reads in MiXCR, keeping a single row per CDR3 protein. In the table there are about 110,000 distinct CDR3 sequences, around 97% of which are singletons. The material sequenced was CD4+ T cells from PBMCs. All receptors derive from a human donor in good health.

The V gene is TRBV29-1, the J gene TRBJ2-3; D is perhaps TRBD1 or TRBD2 (6 bases each). Trimming stripped 5 bases from V and 6 bases from J, with 12 bases between. The CDR3 covers 12 residues. Germline CDR1 SQVTM, CDR2 ANQGSEA. CDR3 sequence (DNA): TGCAGCGTTCGAAGGGGGAGGGATACGCAGTATTTT. This gives the protein CSVRRGRDTQYF.

The chain employs TRBV18 and TRBJ1-2; D possibly corresponds to TRBD1 (5 bases). V dropped 3 bases and J dropped 6 bases, with 14 bases sitting between them. The CDR3 spans 14 residues. Germline V gene lookup returns CDR1 KGHSH and CDR2 LQKENI. The CDR3 is CASSPNTGSNGYTF. For the CDR3, the DNA is TGTGCCAGCTCACCCAATACAGGTAGCAATGGCTACACCTTC.

The chain carries TRBV15 and TRBJ2-1; 14 bases align to TRBD2. J gave up 6 bases and V 5 bases, and 9 bases lay outside the gene matches. Germline values: CDR1 LNHNV, CDR2 YYDKDF (reference sequence). The CDR3 has 17 residues. The CDR3 reads CATSFPSGTSGSNEQFF. The CDR3 nucleotides are TGTGCCACCAGCTTCCCCTCCGGGACTAGCGGGAGCAATGAGCAGTTCTTC.

The J gene is TRBJ2-4, the V gene TRBV28, with 8 nucleotides matching TRBD2. This CDR3 has 16 amino acids. V lost 3 bases to trimming and J lost 4 bases; unmatched junction nucleotides: 8. The germline V gene has CDR1 MDHEN and CDR2 SYDVKM. The CDR3 reads CASSFPGGGLKNIQYF. The DNA for the CDR3 is TGTGCCAGCAGTTTCCCAGGCGGGGGGTTGAAAAACATTCAGTACTTC.

The J gene is TRBJ2-3, the V gene TRBV3-1; TRBD1 agrees at 8 bases. J lost 1 base, V lost 6 bases, and 6 bases had no gene match. Germline V gene lookup returns CDR1 LGHDT and CDR2 YNNKEL (reference sequence). The CDR3 is 15 residues long. CDR3 DNA: TGTGCCAGCAGTCGTGCGGGACAGGGCACAGATACGCAGTATTTT. Protein: CASSRAGQGTDTQYF.

The J gene is TRBJ1-5, the V gene TRBV19; D gene unclear. The CDR3 totals 12 residues. V was pared by 7 bases and J by 4 bases, with 8 bases between. Per the germline V gene, CDR1 is LNHDA and CDR2 is SQIVND (reference sequence). The DNA for the CDR3 is TGTGCCAGTAACTTGCGGAATCAGCCCCAGCATTTT. Amino acid sequence: CASNLRNQPQHF.

The chain links TRBV19 to TRBJ2-7, with D maybe TRBD2 (5 bases). The CDR3 loop spans 14 amino acids. The germline V gene has CDR1 LNHDA and CDR2 SQIVND (reference sequence). Trimming pared 7 bases from V and 3 bases from J, leaving 16 bases between. The CDR3 sequence: CASNVGSGGYEQYF. CDR3 DNA sequence: TGTGCCAGTAACGTCGGCAGCGGTGGCTACGAGCAGTACTTC.